This TCR beta chain was retrieved from a study of naive and memory T cell subsets (dated by TCRdb to the late 2010s). In terms of the full investigation: Sorted naive and memory T cell subsets from peripheral blood were analyzed in the study using a UMI-based, open-source pipeline for TCR alpha and beta sequencing. Complete agreement was observed between the functional CMV T cell responses and the IgG serology results. RNA was DNase-treated and reverse transcribed with TCR constant-region primers, mostly using SuperScript III.

On this clonotype itself: No cognate antigen has been identified for it. No much larger clonotype is one base removed from it; base qualities were not supplied.

Libraries were prepared through UMI-ligation and nested PCR. To cover both TRBC1 and TRBC2, the beta constant-region primer consisted of an equimolar mix of two oligonucleotides. Four rounds of PCR were used to amplify ligated cDNA, with nested alpha and beta constant-region primers being used together with the SP2 primer. A single-stranded oligonucleotide containing the SP2 primer and a 12-nucleotide UMI was joined to the 3' end of the cDNA by T4 RNA ligase 1. The ligation reaction was incubated at 16°C for roughly 18-24 hours. PCR2 was usually performed as a SYBR Green qPCR and halted at a preset threshold so that over-amplification would not occur. Apart from the first purification, every purification step used Agencourt AMPure XP magnetic beads. Libraries were quantified by Qubit and checked on a TapeStation, where a main peak was expected near 650 bp. Pooled libraries were sequenced on an Illumina MiSeq with v2 2x251 paired-end kits, typically giving roughly 0.95-2.3 million reads per sample. Libraries were pooled at 4 nM per sample, and about 4.5-7% PhiX was added to improve cluster recognition. Concerning the study's data processing: V and J genes were assigned to Demultiplexor-processed FASTQ reads by Decombinator through tag matching, with a single base-pair mismatch being allowed. Collapsinator relied on UMIs to fix sequencing errors as well as frequency errors caused by PCR heterogeneity. TCRs were translated and CDR3s were extracted from the conserved cysteine to the FGXG phenylalanine by CDR3Translator, with non-productive sequences being flagged. Repertoires were subsampled to equal numbers of UMI-defined TCRs before Gini, Shannon entropy and inverse Simpson indices were calculated. Within the linear range, a power law was fitted to clonotype abundance distributions using maximum likelihood. For one naive CD8 sample, the pipeline and MIGEC produced similar UMI counts, unique TCR numbers and clonal distributions. A set of 7,322 CMV-associated CDR3 sequences, compiled from VDJdb and a published dataset, was used to search the repertoires. TCRdb reworked the public reads: Q25 trimming with fastp, MiXCR clone assembly, productive beta chains retained. Rows matching on CDR3 protein sequence are summarized as one entry with the most common DNA and genes. TCRdb, not the authors, supplied the V and J calls. A total of more than 100,000 distinct CDR3 sequences appear in this sample, approximately 37% of them only once. The ten top clones hold less than 1% of the sample.

V loses 0 bases, J loses 2 bases, and the germline ends lie 14 bases apart. Looking up the germline V gene (reference sequence) yields CDR1 LGHDT and CDR2 YNNKEL. Measured from the cysteine to the phenylalanine, the CDR3 is 16 residues long. Here the CDR3 DNA is all that survives: 48 bases in frame from base 1. General conclusions and limits of the study: In both CD4 and CD8 cells, the Gini index increased while Shannon and inverse Simpson diversity decreased from naive through CM, EM and EMRA. After error correction, only a single occurrence was seen for over 95% of naive TCR sequences, so much steeper abundance distributions were produced than in memory subsets. The repertoire findings for the naive and memory subsets could not be validated against a ground truth because none was available. RNA-based TCR counts may be affected by expression changes linked to T cell activation and differentiation. TCR abundance followed a power law whose exponent differed between naive and memory subsets but was consistent across the three individuals. Each clonotype was defined as a single alpha or beta chain sequence rather than as a paired alpha/beta receptor.

From the second PCR step onward, the TCR alpha chain libraries and the TCR beta chain libraries were amplified separately. To determine each donor's CMV status, fresh PBMCs were stimulated overnight with CMV viral lysate, and IFNgamma production from CD4+ T cells was then assessed. Miltenyi beads were used first to positively select CD4 T cells, and CD8 T cells were then positively selected from the CD4-negative fraction. Cells were stained for CD3, CD4, CD8, CD45RA, CD27 and a live/dead dye and were sorted on a BD Aria II into four subsets based on CD45RA and CD27. Blood came from a few healthy volunteers, each fractionated into CD4 and CD8 T cells and then into four differentiation subsets. About 120 ml of peripheral blood was drawn per donor, and PBMC were isolated by Ficoll-Paque PLUS density-gradient centrifugation. The sorted cells were lysed in RLT buffer, after which RNA was extracted using a Qiagen RNeasy kit and kept at -80 degrees C.

The chain joins TRBV3-1 to TRBJ2-7, with no reliable assignment of the D segment. Sequenced: central memory CD4+ T cells from blood. Sample cell subset or site, as interpreted from the label and publication: central memory, CD45RA- CD27+. The source is a human donor in good health. The CDR3 in this case is CASSQDSFPRTYEQYF. The nucleotide sequence is TGTGCCAGCAGCCAAGATAGTTTCCCAAGGACCTACGAGCAGTACTTC.